The 5 T cell receptor beta chains below come from one sample, sequenced in a study of blood T cell repertoires in COVID-19. The method was immunoSEQ multiplex PCR; TCRdb's version includes in-frame clones alone and lacks a portion of them. The data contain approximately 92,000 clones, approximately 86% of them singletons. The sequencing sample was made of peripheral blood. The receptors stem from a woman in her sixties or seventies in a cohort sampled during active or convalescent COVID-19.

A single count supports this clone. This CDR3 is CASSQDSLAGAIEQYF. CDR3 DNA: TGTGCCAGCAGCCAAGATAGCCTAGCGGGAGCGATTGAGCAGTACTTC. The rearrangement uses TRBV4-2 and TRBJ2-7; TRBD2 matches 10 bases. The CDR3 consists of 16 residues. V was clipped by 0 bases and J by 7 bases; unmatched bases: 9. The germline CDR1 and CDR2 sequences are LGHNA and YNFKEQ.

Details on this clone: This specimen includes other DNA sequences encoding the same CDR3. The rearrangement uses TRBV28 and TRBJ1-3; no definite D call. V lost 6 bases and J 4 bases, leaving 4 bases between the germline ends. CDR1 MDHEN and CDR2 SYDVKM come from the germline V gene. The CDR3 extends over 11 amino acids. The CDR3 loop is CASSLGNTIYF. The DNA for the CDR3 is TGTGCCAGCAGCCTAGGAAACACCATATATTTT.

The chain uses TRBV28 and TRBJ1-1; TRBD1 matches at 7 bases. CDR1 and CDR2 (germline): MDHEN, SYDVKM. This CDR3 is 15 amino acids long. V shed 6 bases, J shed 2 bases, and the junction held 9 bases outside the gene matches. The CDR3 nucleotides are TGTGCCAGCAGATCTCCGGGACAGCCAAACACTGAAGCTTTCTTT. Protein product: CASRSPGQPNTEAFF.

This sequence joins TRBV7-9 and TRBJ1-4, with TRBD1 matching 9 bases. CDR1 is SEHNR, CDR2 FQNEAQ, per germline (reference sequence). The trim removed 5 bases at V and 7 bases at J, leaving 8 bases unmatched. This CDR3 is 15 amino acids long. This CDR3 is CASSPTGTGSEKLFF. In DNA, the CDR3 is TGTGCCAGCAGCCCTACCGGGACAGGGAGTGAAAAACTGTTTTTT.

The CDR3 here is CASSSGTGRNTIYF. CDR3 nucleotides: TGTGCCAGCAGTTCCGGGACAGGGAGAAACACCATATATTTT. The chain employs TRBV5-4 and TRBJ1-3, with 9 nucleotides matching TRBD1. The CDR3 has 14 amino acids. Trimming at V came to 5 bases and at J to 5 bases, leaving 5 bases not matched to a gene. Germline V lookup: CDR1 SGHNT, CDR2 YYREEE (reference sequence).